The T cell receptor beta chain described here comes from a study of T cell changes during pregnancy in multiple sclerosis. Repertoires were generated with immunoSEQ multiplex PCR, while TCRdb's copy carries only in-frame clones and drops some. The sample lists about 77,000 clones, around 89% occurring once. Trimming pared 6 bases from V and 4 bases from J, leaving 12 bases between. The CDR3 extends over 13 amino acids. Germline V lookup: CDR1 KGHSH, CDR2 LQKENI. Sequenced material: peripheral blood, taken before pregnancy. This sequence was found in a female donor with multiple sclerosis, enrolled in a pregnancy study. V gene TRBV18 combines with J gene TRBJ1-1, with a weak D call TRBD1 (6 bases). CDR3 coding DNA: TGTGCCAGCTCCCAGGGGACGGGCACTGAAGCTTTCTTT. Protein sequence: CASSQGTGTEAFF.